Listed below are T cell receptor beta chains from one sample, sequenced in a study of blood T cell repertoires in COVID-19. The method was immunoSEQ multiplex PCR; TCRdb's version includes in-frame clones alone and lacks a portion of them. The sample holds roughly 480,000 clones, 89% seen once. The sequenced material came from peripheral blood. All receptors come from a man aged 18 to 35 with COVID-19, enrolled during active disease. Both conserved end residues are part of each CDR3. The D gene is left open where the match is weak. Size tells how often a clone was seen (once, few, many) or the class of an expanded clone, and some rows leave it out.

j_call v_call d_call clone_size cdr3_aa cdr3_nt
TRBJ2-6 TRBV6-5 NA once CASRVGGTGANVLTF TGTGCCAGCAGGGTAGGGGGAACTGGGGCCAACGTCCTGACTTTC
TRBJ2-5 TRBV3-1/TRBV3-2 NA once CASSPSHGSVETQYF TGTGCCAGCAGCCCGTCTCACGGGAGCGTTGAGACCCAGTACTTC
TRBJ2-7 TRBV6-5 NA NA CASSYDRNYEQYF TGTGCCAGCAGTTACGACAGGAATTACGAGCAGTACTTC
TRBJ1-1 TRBV28 NA few CASSFGPGSTEAFF TGTGCCAGCAGTTTCGGGCCGGGGAGCACTGAAGCTTTCTTT
TRBJ2-2 TRBV7-9 TRBD1 few CASSGTGTGNTGELFF TGTGCCAGCAGCGGAACCGGGACAGGGAACACCGGGGAGCTGTTTTTT
TRBJ1-5 TRBV6-6 NA NA CASSYRGSNQPQHF TGTGCCAGCAGTTACAGGGGGAGCAATCAGCCCCAGCATTTT
TRBJ1-2 TRBV24-1 NA NA CATSGRGGDGYTF TGTGCCACCAGTGGAAGAGGAGGTGATGGCTACACCTTC
TRBJ2-5 TRBV7-2 TRBD2 NA CASSSRLAGALETQYF TGTGCCAGCAGCTCGCGGCTAGCGGGGGCTTTAGAGACCCAGTACTTC
TRBJ2-1 TRBV18 TRBD1 NA CASSPPGVQGVHEQFF TGTGCCAGCTCACCACCGGGGGTACAGGGGGTGCATGAGCAGTTCTTC
TRBJ1-5 TRBV4-1 NA NA CASSQFRGQPQHF TGCGCCAGCAGCCAATTTAGAGGTCAGCCCCAGCATTTT
TRBJ2-4 TRBV6-1 NA NA CASSERMAGSIQYF TGTGCCAGCAGTGAACGAATGGCGGGGTCCATTCAGTACTTC
TRBJ1-5 TRBV7-9 NA NA CASSLVRGGVGNQPQHF TGTGCCAGCAGCTTAGTCCGGGGAGGTGTGGGCAATCAGCCCCAGCATTTT
TRBJ2-7 TRBV7-9 NA NA CASSLVGGLAAYEQYF TGTGCCAGCAGCTTAGTAGGTGGGCTGGCCGCCTACGAGCAGTACTTC
TRBJ2-3 TRBV14 TRBD2 NA CASSQRWGGTDTQYF TGTGCCAGCAGCCAAAGGTGGGGGGGTACAGATACGCAGTATTTT
TRBJ1-6 TRBV5-4 NA NA CASSLGDRYRESPLHF TGTGCCAGCAGCTTGGGTGATAGGTATCGGGAGTCACCCCTCCACTTT
TRBJ2-1 TRBV24-1 NA NA CATSDGGKDEQFF TGTGCCACCAGTGATGGCGGGAAGGATGAGCAGTTCTTC
TRBJ1-2 TRBV5-1 NA NA CASSPGGGGRVNGYTF TGCGCCAGCAGCCCGGGTGGGGGAGGTCGAGTTAATGGCTACACCTTC
TRBJ2-5 TRBV5-1 TRBD2 NA CASSLALGLGETQYF TGCGCCAGCAGCTTGGCTCTGGGACTAGGTGAGACCCAGTACTTC
TRBJ1-5 TRBV11-3 NA NA CASSLTGGPNQPQHF TGTGCCAGCAGCCTCACGGGGGGCCCTAATCAGCCCCAGCATTTT
TRBJ1-4 TRBV5-8 NA NA CASSRGGTNEKLFF TGTGCCAGCAGTAGGGGGGGGACTAATGAAAAACTGTTTTTT
TRBJ1-3 TRBV18 TRBD1 once CASSPARQGAGSGNTIYF TGTGCCAGCTCACCAGCGCGACAGGGGGCTGGCTCTGGAAACACCATATATTTT
TRBJ2-3 TRBV4-1 TRBD2 NA CASSQAETSGGGRTDTQYF TGCGCCAGCAGCCAAGCCGAGACTAGCGGGGGGGGACGCACAGATACGCAGTATTTT
TRBJ2-2 TRBV23-1 TRBD2 once CASSQSKSGGDTGELFF TGCGCCAGCAGTCAATCAAAGAGCGGGGGGGACACCGGGGAGCTGTTTTTT
TRBJ2-1 TRBV9 TRBD1 NA CASSERTGSYNEQFF TGTGCCAGCAGCGAGAGGACAGGCTCCTACAATGAGCAGTTCTTC
TRBJ2-2 TRBV7-8 NA NA CASSLDSPNTGELFF TGTGCCAGCAGCTTAGATAGCCCGAACACCGGGGAGCTGTTTTTT
TRBJ1-1 TRBV7-3 NA NA CASSPGGNTEAFF TGTGCCAGCAGCCCCGGCGGGAACACTGAAGCTTTCTTT
TRBJ1-1 TRBV15 TRBD1 NA CATSRDQGARTEAFF TGTGCCACCAGCAGAGATCAGGGGGCGCGGACTGAAGCTTTCTTT
TRBJ1-2 TRBV11-3 NA NA CASSGTDRPYGYTF TGTGCCAGCAGCGGTACTGACAGGCCCTATGGCTACACCTTC